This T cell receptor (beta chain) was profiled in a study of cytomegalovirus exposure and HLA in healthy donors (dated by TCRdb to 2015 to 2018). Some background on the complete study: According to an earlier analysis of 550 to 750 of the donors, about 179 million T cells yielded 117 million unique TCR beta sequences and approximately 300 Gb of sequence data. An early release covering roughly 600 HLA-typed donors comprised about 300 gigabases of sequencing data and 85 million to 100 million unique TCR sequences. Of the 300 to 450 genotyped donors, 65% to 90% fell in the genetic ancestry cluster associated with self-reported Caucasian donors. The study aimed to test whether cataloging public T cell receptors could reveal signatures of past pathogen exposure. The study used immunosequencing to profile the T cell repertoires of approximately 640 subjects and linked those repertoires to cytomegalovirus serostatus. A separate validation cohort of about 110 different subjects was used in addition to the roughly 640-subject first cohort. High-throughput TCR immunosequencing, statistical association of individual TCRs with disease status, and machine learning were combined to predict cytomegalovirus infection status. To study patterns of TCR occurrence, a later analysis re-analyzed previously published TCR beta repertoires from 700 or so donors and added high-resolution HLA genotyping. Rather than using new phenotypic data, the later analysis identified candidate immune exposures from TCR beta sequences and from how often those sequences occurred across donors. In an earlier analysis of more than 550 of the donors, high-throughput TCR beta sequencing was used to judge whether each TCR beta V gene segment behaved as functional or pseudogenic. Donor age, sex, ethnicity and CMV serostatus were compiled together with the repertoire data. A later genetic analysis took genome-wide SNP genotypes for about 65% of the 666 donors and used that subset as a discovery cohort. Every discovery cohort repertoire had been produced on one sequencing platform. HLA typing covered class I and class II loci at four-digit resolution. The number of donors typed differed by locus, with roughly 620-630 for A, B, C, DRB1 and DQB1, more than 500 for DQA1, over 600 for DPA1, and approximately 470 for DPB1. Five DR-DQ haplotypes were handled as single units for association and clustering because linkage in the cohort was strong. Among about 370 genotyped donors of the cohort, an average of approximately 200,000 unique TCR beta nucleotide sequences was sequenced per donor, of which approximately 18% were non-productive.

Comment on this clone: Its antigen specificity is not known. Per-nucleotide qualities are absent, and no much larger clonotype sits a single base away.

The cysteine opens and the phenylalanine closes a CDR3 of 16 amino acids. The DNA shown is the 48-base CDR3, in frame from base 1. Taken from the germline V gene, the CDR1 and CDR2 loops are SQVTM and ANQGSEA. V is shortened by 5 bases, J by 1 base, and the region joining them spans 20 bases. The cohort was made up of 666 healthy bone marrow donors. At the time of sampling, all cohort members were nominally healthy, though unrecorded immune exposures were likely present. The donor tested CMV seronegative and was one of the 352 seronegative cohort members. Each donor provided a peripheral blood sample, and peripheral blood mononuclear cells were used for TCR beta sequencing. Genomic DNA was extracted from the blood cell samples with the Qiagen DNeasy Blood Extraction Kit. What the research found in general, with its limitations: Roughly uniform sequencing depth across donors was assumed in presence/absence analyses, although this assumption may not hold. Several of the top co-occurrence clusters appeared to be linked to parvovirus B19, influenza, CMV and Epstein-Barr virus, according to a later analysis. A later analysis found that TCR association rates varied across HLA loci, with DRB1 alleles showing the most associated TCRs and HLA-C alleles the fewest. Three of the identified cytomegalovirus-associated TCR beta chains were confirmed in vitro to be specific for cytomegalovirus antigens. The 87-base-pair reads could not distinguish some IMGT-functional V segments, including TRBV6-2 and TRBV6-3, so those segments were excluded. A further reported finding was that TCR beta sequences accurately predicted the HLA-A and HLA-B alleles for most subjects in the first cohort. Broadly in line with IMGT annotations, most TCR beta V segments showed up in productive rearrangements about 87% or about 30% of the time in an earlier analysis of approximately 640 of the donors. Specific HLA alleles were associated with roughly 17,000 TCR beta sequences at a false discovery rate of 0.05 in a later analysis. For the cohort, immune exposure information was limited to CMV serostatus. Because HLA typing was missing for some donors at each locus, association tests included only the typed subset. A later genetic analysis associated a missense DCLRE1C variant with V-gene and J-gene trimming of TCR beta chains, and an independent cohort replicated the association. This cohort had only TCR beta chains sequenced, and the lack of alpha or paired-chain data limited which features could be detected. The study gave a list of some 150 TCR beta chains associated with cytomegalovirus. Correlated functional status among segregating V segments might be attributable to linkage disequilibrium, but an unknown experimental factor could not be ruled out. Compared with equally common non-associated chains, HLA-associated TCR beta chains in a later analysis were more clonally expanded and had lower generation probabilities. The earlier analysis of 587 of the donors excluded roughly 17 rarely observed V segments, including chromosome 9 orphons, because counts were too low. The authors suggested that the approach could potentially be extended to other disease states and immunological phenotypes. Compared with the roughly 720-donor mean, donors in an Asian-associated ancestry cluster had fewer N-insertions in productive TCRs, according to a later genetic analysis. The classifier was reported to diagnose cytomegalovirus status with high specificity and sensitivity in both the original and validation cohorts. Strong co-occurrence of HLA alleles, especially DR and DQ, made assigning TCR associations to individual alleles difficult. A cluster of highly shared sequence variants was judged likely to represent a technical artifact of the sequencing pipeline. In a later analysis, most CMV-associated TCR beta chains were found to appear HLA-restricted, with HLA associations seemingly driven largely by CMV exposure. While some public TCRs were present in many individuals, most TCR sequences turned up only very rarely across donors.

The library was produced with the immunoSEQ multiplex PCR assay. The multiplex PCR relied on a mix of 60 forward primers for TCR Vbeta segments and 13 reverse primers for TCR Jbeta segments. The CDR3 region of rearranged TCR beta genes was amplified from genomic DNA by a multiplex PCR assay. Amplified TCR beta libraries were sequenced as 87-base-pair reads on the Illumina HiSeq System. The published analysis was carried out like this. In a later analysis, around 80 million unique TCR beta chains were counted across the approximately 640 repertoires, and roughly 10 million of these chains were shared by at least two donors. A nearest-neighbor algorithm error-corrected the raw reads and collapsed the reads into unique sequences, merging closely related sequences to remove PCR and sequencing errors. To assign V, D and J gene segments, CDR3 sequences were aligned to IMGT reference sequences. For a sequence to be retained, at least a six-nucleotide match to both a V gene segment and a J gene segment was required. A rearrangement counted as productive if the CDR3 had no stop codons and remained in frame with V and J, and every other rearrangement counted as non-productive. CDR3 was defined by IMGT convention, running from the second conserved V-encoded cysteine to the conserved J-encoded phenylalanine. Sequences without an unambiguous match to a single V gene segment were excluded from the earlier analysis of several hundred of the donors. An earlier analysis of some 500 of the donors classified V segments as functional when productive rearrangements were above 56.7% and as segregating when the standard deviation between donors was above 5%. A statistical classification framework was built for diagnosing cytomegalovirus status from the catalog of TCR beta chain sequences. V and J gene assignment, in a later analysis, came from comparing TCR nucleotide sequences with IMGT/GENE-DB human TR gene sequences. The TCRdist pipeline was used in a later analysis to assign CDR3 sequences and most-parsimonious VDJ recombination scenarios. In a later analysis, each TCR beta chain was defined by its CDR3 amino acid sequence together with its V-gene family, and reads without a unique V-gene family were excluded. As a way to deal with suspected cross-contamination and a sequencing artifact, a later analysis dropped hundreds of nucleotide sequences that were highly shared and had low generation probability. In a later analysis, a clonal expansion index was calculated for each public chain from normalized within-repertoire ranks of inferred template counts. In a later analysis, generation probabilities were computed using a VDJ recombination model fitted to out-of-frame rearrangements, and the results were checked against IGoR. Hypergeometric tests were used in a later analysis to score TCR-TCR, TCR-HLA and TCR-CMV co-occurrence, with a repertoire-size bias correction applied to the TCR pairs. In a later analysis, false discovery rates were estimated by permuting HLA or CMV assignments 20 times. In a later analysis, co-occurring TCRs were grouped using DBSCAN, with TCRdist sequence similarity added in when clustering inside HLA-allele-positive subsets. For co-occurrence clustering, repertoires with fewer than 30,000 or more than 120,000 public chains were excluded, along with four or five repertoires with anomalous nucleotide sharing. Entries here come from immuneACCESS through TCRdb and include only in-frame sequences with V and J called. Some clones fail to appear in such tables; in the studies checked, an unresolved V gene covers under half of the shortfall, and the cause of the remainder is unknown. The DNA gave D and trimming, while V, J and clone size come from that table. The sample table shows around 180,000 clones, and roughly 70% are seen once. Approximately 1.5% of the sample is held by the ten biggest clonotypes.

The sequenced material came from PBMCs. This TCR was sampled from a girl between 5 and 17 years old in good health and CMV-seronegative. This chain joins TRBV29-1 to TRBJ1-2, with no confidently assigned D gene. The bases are TGCAGCGTTAGTGGGAGCGTCACGCCTATTAACTATGGCTACACCTTC. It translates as CSVSGSVTPINYGYTF. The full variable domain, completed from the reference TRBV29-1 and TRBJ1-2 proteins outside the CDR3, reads SAVISQKPSRDICQRGTSLTIQCQVDSQVTMMFWYRQQPGQSLTLIATANQGSEATYESGFVIDKFPISRPNLTFSTLTVSNMSPEDSSIYLCSVSGSVTPINYGYTFGSGTRLTVV.